A single sample gave rise to the 17 T cell receptor beta chains below, sequenced in a study of T cell repertoires in cytomegalovirus infection. One entry per CDR3 protein, called by TCRdb with MiXCR from the reads. The sample contains around 100,000 distinct CDR3 sequences, roughly 39% of which appear only once. Their recognized antigens are unknown. The source was CD8+ T cells from cultured PBMCs, collected from culture after CMV antigen stimulation. These receptors were obtained from a human donor in good health (CMV status not recorded). Some clones in this sample may be carry-over from other donors' samples.

The chain has TRBV24-1 and TRBJ2-1; D is perhaps TRBD1 (7 bases). CDR1 KGHDR and CDR2 SFDVKD come from the germline V gene. The V and J ends lost 0 bases and 8 bases respectively, with 10 bases between them. The CDR3 has 14 residues. CDR3: CATSDLSRGDEQFF. In DNA form, the CDR3 reads TGTGCCACCAGTGATTTGAGCAGGGGGGATGAGCAGTTCTTC.

The chain couples TRBV28 to TRBJ1-2; no clear D. Germline loops: CDR1 MDHEN, CDR2 SYDVKM. Trimming left V 6 bases short and J 6 bases short, with 20 bases between. The CDR3 totals 15 residues. This CDR3 is CASSLPLLERHGYTF. The CDR3 nucleotides read TGTGCCAGCAGCCTGCCCCTCCTGGAGAGGCATGGCTACACCTTC.

This clonotype was seen repeatedly, ten times or more. The chain links TRBV28 to TRBJ2-5; maybe TRBD1 (5 bases). The germline V gene encodes CDR1 MDHEN and CDR2 SYDVKM. The germline V and J ends were trimmed by 2 bases and 1 base, with 11 bases remaining between them. This CDR3 region has 15 residues. The CDR3, as DNA: TGTGCCAGCAGTTTAGGGCTAGACAGCCAAGAGACCCAGTACTTC. Protein: CASSLGLDSQETQYF.

This rearrangement joins TRBV27 to TRBJ2-7, with 8 bases lining up with TRBD1. The J segment lost 3 bases and the V segment lost 3 bases, leaving 7 bases of the junction unmatched. The CDR3 length is 15 residues. Germline values: CDR1 MNHEY, CDR2 SMNVEV (reference sequence). The CDR3 DNA reads as TGTGCCAGCAGTTTTAGGGACAGGCCTATCTACGAGCAGTACTTC. Translation gives CASSFRDRPIYEQYF.

Only a few counts were recorded for this clonotype. J is TRBJ2-3 and V is TRBV24-1; D is possibly TRBD1 (7 bases). Trimming pared 8 bases from V and 6 bases from J, leaving 14 bases between. This CDR3 spans 13 amino acids. Germline loops: CDR1 KGHDR, CDR2 SFDVKD. The CDR3 reads CATTGGLGDTQYF. The CDR3 region has the DNA TGTGCCACCACAGGGGGGCTCGGCGATACGCAGTATTTT.

The chain couples TRBV7-9 to TRBJ2-7; D remains ambiguous. This CDR3 region has 13 residues. The V end lost 2 bases, the J end lost 2 bases, and 7 bases lay between the germline ends. Looked up from germline, CDR1 is SEHNR and CDR2 is FQNEAQ (reference sequence). This chain's CDR3 is CASSLRTAYEQYF. The CDR3 bases are TGTGCCAGCAGCTTACGCACAGCCTACGAGCAGTACTTC.

The chain couples TRBV7-6 to TRBJ2-1; 11 positions agree with TRBD1. The CDR3 contains 15 residues. Losses at the gene ends were 5 bases for V and 9 bases for J; bases not matched to a gene: 9. Germline V gene data show CDR1 as SGHVS and CDR2 as FNYEAQ. The CDR3 sequence is CASSVGQGALGEQFF. Here the CDR3 DNA reads TGTGCCAGCAGCGTTGGACAGGGGGCTTTGGGTGAGCAGTTCTTC. Combining the CDR3 with reference TRBV7-6 and TRBJ2-1 gives the whole variable domain GAGVSQSPRYKVTKRGQDVALRCDPISGHVSLYWYRQALGQGPEFLTYFNYEAQQDKSGLPNDRFSAERPEGSISTLTIQRTEQRDSAMYRCASSVGQGALGEQFFGPGTRLTVL.

The rearrangement links TRBV19 to TRBJ1-5; 8 bases match TRBD1. Germline V gives CDR1 LNHDA, CDR2 SQIVND (reference sequence). The CDR3 is made up of 14 amino acids. J was trimmed by 4 bases and V by 7 bases; bases with no gene match: 6. CDR3 nucleotides: TGTGCCAGTAAACAAACAGGGGGAAATCAGCCCCAGCATTTT. Translation gives CASKQTGGNQPQHF.

This clonotype was detected a few times. The V and J genes are TRBV27 and TRBJ2-1; D may be TRBD1 or TRBD2 (5 bases each). Deletions cut 6 bases from V and 10 bases from J, with 13 bases between. Germline V CDR1 and CDR2: MNHEY, SMNVEV (reference sequence). This CDR3 is 12 amino acids long. The DNA for the CDR3 is TGTGCCAGCAGCCCGGGACGGTTAGAGCAGTTCTTC. The encoded protein is CASSPGRLEQFF.

The sample holds many counts of this clonotype. V usage is TRBV7-8 and J usage is TRBJ2-7; 10 bases are shared with TRBD2. This CDR3 is built from 14 residues. The V gene end was trimmed by 3 bases and the J gene end by 4 bases; junction bases not matched to a gene: 3. Germline loops: CDR1 SGHVS, CDR2 FQNEAQ. CDR3: CASSFGLAVYEQYF. CDR3 nucleotide sequence: TGTGCCAGCAGCTTCGGACTAGCGGTGTACGAGCAGTACTTC.

This clonotype came up a few times. V is TRBV2 and J is TRBJ2-1; D perhaps matches TRBD2 (6 bases). Germline V CDR1 and CDR2: SNHLY, FYNNEI. V shed 7 bases and J shed 8 bases, with 12 bases lying between them. The CDR3 sequence is 12 residues long. CDR3 coding DNA: TGTGCCAGCACTCCGACTAGTCATGAGCAGTTCTTC. Residues: CASTPTSHEQFF.

This clonotype was seen repeatedly, ten times or more. J is TRBJ2-1 and V is TRBV7-2; 11 bases match TRBD2. The germline gives CDR1 SGHTA, CDR2 FQGNSA. V shed 7 bases, J shed 4 bases, and the junction held 9 bases outside the gene matches. The CDR3 is 16 residues long. Written as DNA, the CDR3 is TGTGCCAGCACCCGGGGTAGCGGGGGGGCGTACAATGAGCAGTTCTTC. It is translated as CASTRGSGGAYNEQFF.

The sample holds a few counts of this clonotype. The V gene is TRBV7-9, the J gene TRBJ2-7; 10 bases align to TRBD1. The CDR3 runs 16 residues. Unmatched junction bases numbered 9, after V lost 2 bases and J lost 5 bases. Germline V gene sequence: CDR1 SEHNR, CDR2 FQNEAQ (reference sequence). The CDR3 DNA is TGTGCCAGCAGCTTATCCCGGGACAGGGGAGCCCACGAGCAGTACTTC. Its translation: CASSLSRDRGAHEQYF. Based on the CDR3 plus reference TRBV7-9 and TRBJ2-7, the full variable domain is DTGVSQNPRHKITKRGQNVTFRCDPISEHNRLYWYRQTLGQGPEFLTYFQNEAQLEKSRLLSDRFSAERPKGSFSTLEIQRTEQGDSAMYLCASSLSRDRGAHEQYFGPGTRLTVT.

The genes are TRBV7-6 and TRBJ1-3, with a tentative D call TRBD1 (6 bases). The germline V gene encodes CDR1 SGHVS and CDR2 FNYEAQ. Trimming removed 1 base at V and 11 bases at J, with 9 bases between. The CDR3 consists of 12 residues. CDR3 nucleotide sequence: TGTGCCAGCAGCTTAGTACAGGGCCCCATATATTTT. It translates to CASSLVQGPIYF.

This clonotype was observed once. The V and J genes are TRBV28 and TRBJ2-7, with D hard to call. CDR3 length: 12 amino acids. The ends were cut back, 3 bases at V and 4 bases at J, with 7 bases in the middle. Per the germline V gene, CDR1 is MDHEN and CDR2 is SYDVKM. The CDR3 nucleotides are TGTGCCAGCAGTTTTACGGGTTACGAGCAGTACTTC. Translating gives CASSFTGYEQYF.

The chain couples TRBV4-3 to TRBJ2-2; 9 nucleotides align to TRBD1. The CDR3 length is 15 residues. Germline V gene data show CDR1 as LGHNA and CDR2 as YSLEER. Losses at the gene ends were 5 bases for V and 4 bases for J; bases not matched to a gene: 5. The CDR3 reads CASSDDRGGTGELFF. Here the CDR3 DNA reads TGCGCCAGCAGCGACGACAGGGGGGGCACCGGGGAGCTGTTTTTT.

At least ten counts were recorded for this clonotype. The genes are TRBV7-2 and TRBJ2-3; maybe TRBD2 (7 bases). The CDR3 runs to 15 residues. Germline V gene lookup returns CDR1 SGHTA and CDR2 FQGNSA. Trimming pared 5 bases from V and 2 bases from J, leaving 14 bases between. CDR3 residues: CASSLWGGATDTQYF. The CDR3 region has the DNA TGTGCCAGCAGCCTATGGGGGGGGGCCACAGATACGCAGTATTTT.